The T cell receptor (beta chain) under discussion was sequenced for a study of T cell changes during pregnancy in multiple sclerosis (dated by TCRdb to between 2018 and 2021). Broadly, across the study: The study looked at changes in the T cell repertoire across pregnancy in women with multiple sclerosis.

The library was prepared using the immunoSEQ multiplex PCR assay. TCRdb provides this immuneACCESS table in a form limited to in-frame rearrangements. Some clones are lacking; in checked studies, under half of them reflect an unresolved V gene, and why the rest are absent is not known. The sample table holds 50,000 to 65,000 clones, of which approximately 90% were seen once. The ten most abundant clones make up 2.2% of the sample. Regarding this clone: Its antigen is still unknown. No per-base quality is available; no much larger clone lies one base away.

V is trimmed back by 4 bases and J by 4 bases, and the junction contains 8 bases that no gene match accounts for. Measured from the cysteine to the phenylalanine, the CDR3 is 16 residues long. Only the CDR3 portion is preserved as DNA: 48 bases, with reading frame beginning at the first base. Looking up the germline V gene (reference sequence) yields CDR1 LNHDA and CDR2 SQIVND. Sample: peripheral blood, taken in the first trimester of pregnancy. The rearranged chain carries TRBV19 and TRBJ2-2; the junction holds 8 bases that match TRBD2. The receptor was isolated from a female donor in good health, enrolled as a control in a pregnancy study. The nucleotide sequence is given as TGTGCCAGTAGTACTCCGGGACTAGGTTCCACCGGGGAGCTGTTTTTT. Its product reads: CASSTPGLGSTGELFF.